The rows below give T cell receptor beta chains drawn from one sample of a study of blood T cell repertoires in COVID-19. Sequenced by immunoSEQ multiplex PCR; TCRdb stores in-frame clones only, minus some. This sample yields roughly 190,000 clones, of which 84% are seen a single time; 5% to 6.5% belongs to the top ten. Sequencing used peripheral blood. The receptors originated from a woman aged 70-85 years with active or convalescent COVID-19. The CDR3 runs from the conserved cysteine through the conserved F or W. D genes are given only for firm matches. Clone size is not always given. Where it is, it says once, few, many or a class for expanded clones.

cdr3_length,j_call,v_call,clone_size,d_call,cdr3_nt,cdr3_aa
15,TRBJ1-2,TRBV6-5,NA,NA,TGTGCCAGCACAAGAAGCGACAGTGTTAACTATGGCTACACCTTC,CASTRSDSVNYGYTF
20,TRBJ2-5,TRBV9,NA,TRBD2,TGTGCCAGCAGCGTAGCTACGGGGACTAGCGGGAGGGACATCCAAGAGACCCAGTACTTC,CASSVATGTSGRDIQETQYF
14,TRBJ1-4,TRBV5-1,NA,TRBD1,TGCGCCAGCAGTCCACAGGGGGTTAATGAAAAACTGTTTTTT,CASSPQGVNEKLFF
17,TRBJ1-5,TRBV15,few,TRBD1,TGTGCCACCAGCAGAGATGGGGGGCGGGACAGGATTCAGCCCCAGCATTTT,CATSRDGGRDRIQPQHF
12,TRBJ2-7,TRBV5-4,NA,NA,TGTGCCAGCAGCCGAGGAACCTACGAGCAGTACTTC,CASSRGTYEQYF
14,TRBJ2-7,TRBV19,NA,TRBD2,TGTGCCAGTAGTACCCTAGCGGAAGCCTACGAGCAGTACTTC,CASSTLAEAYEQYF
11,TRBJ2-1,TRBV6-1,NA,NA,TGTGCCAGCAGTGAGGTGACTACGCAGTTCTTC,CASSEVTTQFF
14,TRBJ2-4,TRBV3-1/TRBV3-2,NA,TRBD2,TGTGCCAGCACTCCGACTAGCGGGAGTTACATTCAGTACTTC,CASTPTSGSYIQYF
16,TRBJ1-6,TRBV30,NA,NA,TGTGCCTGGAGTCCGTTAGGGGGAACGTCAAATTCACCCCTCCACTTT,CAWSPLGGTSNSPLHF
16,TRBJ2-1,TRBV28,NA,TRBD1,TGTGCCAGCAGTCCATTGACAGGGGGCGAATACAATGAGCAGTTCTTC,CASSPLTGGEYNEQFF
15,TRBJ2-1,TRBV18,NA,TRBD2,TGTGCCAGCTCACTACTAGCGGGGAGTGGAAATGAGCAGTTCTTC,CASSLLAGSGNEQFF
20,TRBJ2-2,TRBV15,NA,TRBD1,TGTGCCACCAGCAGAGATTTAGGTACGGGGACAGGCCTGAACACCGGGGAGCTGTTTTTT,CATSRDLGTGTGLNTGELFF
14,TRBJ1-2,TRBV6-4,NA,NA,TGTGCCAGCAGTGTCCGCCGGGAAAGCGGTGGCTACACCTTC,CASSVRRESGGYTF
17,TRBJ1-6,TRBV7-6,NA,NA,TGTGCCAGCAGCTTCTACTTATGTGGACAGTCTAATTCACCCCTCCACTTT,CASSFYLCGQSNSPLHF
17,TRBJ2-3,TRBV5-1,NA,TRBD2,TGCGCCAGCAGCTCCGTAGGGGGGACTAGCGGGTTGGATACGCAGTATTTT,CASSSVGGTSGLDTQYF
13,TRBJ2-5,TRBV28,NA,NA,TGTGCCAGCAGTTTAGGCAGGGTCGAGACCCAGTACTTC,CASSLGRVETQYF
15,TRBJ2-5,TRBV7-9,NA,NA,TGTGCCAGCAGCTTCGGGGGACCCACTGGCGAGACCCAGTACTTC,CASSFGGPTGETQYF
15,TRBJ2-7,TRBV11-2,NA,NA,TGTGCCAGCAGCTTAGATCTTAGCAGGGGCTACGAGCAGTACTTC,CASSLDLSRGYEQYF
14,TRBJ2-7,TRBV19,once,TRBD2,TGTGCCAGTAGTAAGACTAGCGGGAGCTACGAGCAGTACTTC,CASSKTSGSYEQYF
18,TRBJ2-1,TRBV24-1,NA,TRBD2,TGTGCCACCAGTGATCCTACTTGGGGGGAGGGCCATTACAATGAGCAGTTCTTC,CATSDPTWGEGHYNEQFF
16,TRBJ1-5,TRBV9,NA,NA,TGTGCCAGCAGCGTAGATGGGGGAGGTAAGGGTCAGCCCCAGCATTTT,CASSVDGGGKGQPQHF
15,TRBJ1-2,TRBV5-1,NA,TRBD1,TGCGCCAGCAGCCAACGGGACAGGGGAGGGGATGGCTACACCTTC,CASSQRDRGGDGYTF
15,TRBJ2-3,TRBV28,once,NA,TGTGCCAGCAGTTTTTTCGGGGGGCGCGGAGATACGCAGTATTTT,CASSFFGGRGDTQYF
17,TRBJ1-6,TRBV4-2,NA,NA,TGTGCCAGCAGCCAAGGCGGGGGCAGAACCTCAAATTCACCCCTCCACTTT,CASSQGGGRTSNSPLHF
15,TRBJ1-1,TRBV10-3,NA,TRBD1,TGTGCCATCAGTGAAGACGGGACAGCATACACTGAAGCTTTCTTT,CAISEDGTAYTEAFF
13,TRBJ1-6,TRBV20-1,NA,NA,TGCAGTGCTAGTCCCCACTGGAATTCACCCCTCCACTTT,CSASPHWNSPLHF
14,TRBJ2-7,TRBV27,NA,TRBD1,TGTGCCAGCAGTTTAGGGACAGCACCTGGCGAGCAGTACTTC,CASSLGTAPGEQYF
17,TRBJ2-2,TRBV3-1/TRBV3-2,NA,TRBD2,TGTGCCAGCAGCCAATCCTGGAGCGGGAGCTCGGGGGGGGAGCTGTTTTTT,CASSQSWSGSSGGELFF
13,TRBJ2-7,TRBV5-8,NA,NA,TGTGCCAGCAGCTGGGGGCCAGTGTCCGAGCAGTACTTC,CASSWGPVSEQYF
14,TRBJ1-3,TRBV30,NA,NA,TGTGCCTGGAGTGTACGGGCAGGGGTGAACACCATATATTTT,CAWSVRAGVNTIYF
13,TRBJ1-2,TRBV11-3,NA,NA,TGTGCCAGCAGCCTCTCGGGGAACTATGGCTACACCTTC,CASSLSGNYGYTF
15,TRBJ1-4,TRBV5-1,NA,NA,TGCGCCAGCAGCTTACCACAGGGAACTAATGAAAAACTGTTTTTT,CASSLPQGTNEKLFF
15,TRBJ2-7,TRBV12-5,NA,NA,TGTGCTAGTGGTTTGGTACTTGGAGGATCCTACGAGCAGTACTTC,CASGLVLGGSYEQYF
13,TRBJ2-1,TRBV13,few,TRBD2,TGTGCCAGCAGCTTAGCTAGCGGAAATGAGCAGTTCTTC,CASSLASGNEQFF
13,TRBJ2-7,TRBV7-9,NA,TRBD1,TGTGCCAGCAGCTTAGGGACAGGGTCCGAGCAGTACTTC,CASSLGTGSEQYF
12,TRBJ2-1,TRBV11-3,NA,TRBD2,TGTGCCAGCAGCTTAGAGCGGGAGGGAAAGATCTTC,CASSLEREGKIF
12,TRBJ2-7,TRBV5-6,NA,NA,TGTGCCAGCAGCTTGCAATTCTACGAGCAGTACTTC,CASSLQFYEQYF
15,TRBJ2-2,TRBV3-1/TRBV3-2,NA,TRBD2,TGTGCCAGCAGCCGAGCTAGCGGGATCGCCGGGGAGCTGTTTTTT,CASSRASGIAGELFF
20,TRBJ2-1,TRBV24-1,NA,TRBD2,TGTGCCACCAGTGATTTGAAGCGGGAGCCTTGCCCCTCCGTAAAGTGTGAGCAGTTCTTC,CATSDLKREPCPSVKCEQFF
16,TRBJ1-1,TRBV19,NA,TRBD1,TGTGCCAGTACCTTAACAGGGGGGATAAGCAACACTGAAGCTTTCTTT,CASTLTGGISNTEAFF
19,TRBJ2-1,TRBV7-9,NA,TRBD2,TGTGCCAGCAGCTTGAATCTAGCGGGAGCGTTGGGAGATGGCAATGAGCAGTTCTTC,CASSLNLAGALGDGNEQFF
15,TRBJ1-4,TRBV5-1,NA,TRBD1,TGCGCCAGCAGCTCGTTGACAGGGACGAATGAAAAACTGTTTTTT,CASSSLTGTNEKLFF
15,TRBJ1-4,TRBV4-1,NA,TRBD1,TGCGCCAGCAGTAAGGGTGACAGGGATAGGGAAAAACTGTTTTTT,CASSKGDRDREKLFF
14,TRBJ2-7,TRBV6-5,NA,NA,TGTGCCAGCAGTAGGCGGGACGGAAACTACGAGCAGTACTTC,CASSRRDGNYEQYF
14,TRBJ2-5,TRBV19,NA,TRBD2,TGTGCCAGTAGTATAGGACTAGCGAAAGAGACCCAGTACTTC,CASSIGLAKETQYF
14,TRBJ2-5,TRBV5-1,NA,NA,TGCGCCAGCAGCTTGGACTCCCCGAGTCAGGCCCAGTACTTC,CASSLDSPSQAQYF
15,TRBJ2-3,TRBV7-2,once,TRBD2,TGTGCCAGCCACGGGACGGGACTAGCGGGAGGTAGGCAGTATTTT,CASHGTGLAGGRQYF
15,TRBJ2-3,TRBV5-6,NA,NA,TGTGCCAGCCTACCTTTGGGGACTAGCACAGATACGCAGTATTTT,CASLPLGTSTDTQYF
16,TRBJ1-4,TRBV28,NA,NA,TGTGCCAGCAGTTCCCCCCGCGGCGCAACTAATGAAAAACTGTTTTTT,CASSSPRGATNEKLFF
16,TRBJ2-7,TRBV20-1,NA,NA,TGCAGTGCTAGTGGAGGCGGTAGCGGATCCTCCTACGAGCAGTACTTC,CSASGGGSGSSYEQYF
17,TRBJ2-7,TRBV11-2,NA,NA,TGTGCCAGCAGCTTAGATAGTCGGGGAGGTAGGTCCTACGAGCAGTACTTC,CASSLDSRGGRSYEQYF
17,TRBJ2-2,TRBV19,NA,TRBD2,TGTGCCTCCTCAAGGGGGGCGGGAGGGCCGAACACCGGGGAGCTGTTTTTT,CASSRGAGGPNTGELFF
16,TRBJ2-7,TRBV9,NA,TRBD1,TGTGCCAGCAGCGTAGCCTCGGGACAGGGGATCAACGAGCAGTACTTC,CASSVASGQGINEQYF
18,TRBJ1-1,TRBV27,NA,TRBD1,TGTGCCAGCACCCGGTGGGGAACAGGGGGCAGAGGGGCCACTGAAGCTTTCTTT,CASTRWGTGGRGATEAFF
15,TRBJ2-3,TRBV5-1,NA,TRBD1,TGCGCCAGCAGCTCGCAGGGGGCTCGCACAGATACGCAGTATTTT,CASSSQGARTDTQYF
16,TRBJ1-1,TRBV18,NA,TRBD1,TGTGCCAGCTCAAAGGGGGACAGCGTTATCAACACTGAAGCTTTCTTT,CASSKGDSVINTEAFF
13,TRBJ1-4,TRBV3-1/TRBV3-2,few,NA,TGTGCCAGCAGCCAAGCTAGGGGTGGAAAACTGTTTTTT,CASSQARGGKLFF
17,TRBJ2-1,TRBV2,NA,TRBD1,TGTGCCAGCAGTGAGGGTCGGGGACAGGGGCGGAACAATGAGCAGTTCTTC,CASSEGRGQGRNNEQFF
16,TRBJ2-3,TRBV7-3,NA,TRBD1,TGTGCCAGCAGCCCATCTCGGACAGGGGTCACAGATACGCAGTATTTT,CASSPSRTGVTDTQYF
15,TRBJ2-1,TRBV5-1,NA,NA,TGCGCCAGCAGCTTGGACGGGACTTCCTACAATGAGCAGTTCTTC,CASSLDGTSYNEQFF